Below, one TCR beta chain is given with its context. This clonotype was detected only a few times. The antigen this receptor binds is unknown. No qualities accompany the bases; no much larger clone lies one base away. All donors were healthy Caucasians. The twin cohort consisted of three pairs of female monozygotic twins, all aged about 18 to 30 years. The RNA used for TCR libraries was isolated from peripheral blood mononuclear cells. These data come from a study of identical twins (TCRdb year 2016). As for the study more broadly: The study deep-sequenced TCR alpha and beta repertoires from monozygotic twins, unrelated adults of various ages and cord blood to test whether fetal clonotypes persist. To rule out contamination, the twin experiments were replicated at different times with different library preparation protocols. Broad study findings and their caveats: Compared with coincidental sharing between unrelated individuals, an excess of low generation-probability sequences was observed among out-of-frame TCR alpha sequences shared between twins. In beta out-of-frame sequences, excess twin sharing was weaker, because having fewer shared sequences lowered the signal-to-noise ratio. Out-of-frame TCR alpha sharing in monozygotic twins was systematically underestimated by recombination models, whereas sharing between unrelated individuals was in agreement with the recombination models. Invariant T cells such as MAIT and iNKT could partly confound zero-insertion analyses, although diverse VJ usage argued against such confounding for most clonotypes. Abundant cord blood beta clonotypes had fewer insertions, young adult naive repertoires showed a similar but weaker trend, and memory repertoires showed no such trend. Because the same donors could not be followed over many years, the conclusions relied on cross-sectional statistical analysis.

Receptor libraries were prepared by 5' RACE. The sample was run on an Illumina HiSeq 2000. Template switching added a universal primer binding site, and the final cDNA carried a unique molecular identifier that allowed TCR cDNA molecules to be counted accurately. First-strand cDNA for TCR alpha and beta chains was synthesized from specific primers in the conserved constant-segment region. To control for contamination, every cDNA library carried two barcodes: a SMART-Mk sample barcode plus Illumina barcodes. TruSeq adapter sequences, together with Illumina sample barcodes, were added in two successive PCR steps. TCR alpha and beta cDNA libraries were sequenced on the Illumina HiSeq platform with custom primers. As for the authors' bioinformatics: Raw reads were processed with MiGEC to extract unique molecular identifiers, and MiXCR was used to determine CDR3 positions. Recombination models were inferred per individual with the repgenHMM and IGoR tools using an EM algorithm. Shared clonotype analysis was performed with the tcR package in R, normalizing sharing by the product of cloneset sizes. To study raw recombination free of thymic and clonal selection effects, out-of-frame nonproductive sequences were analyzed. TCRdb redid the processing of the public reads, applying fastp at Q25 and MiXCR, and retained in-frame beta chains. Each CDR3 protein appears once, grouped with its most common genes and DNA. TCRdb's processing, not the study's, gives the V and J calls here. In this sample the table shows about 890,000 distinct CDR3 sequences, approximately 13% of which occur a single time. The ten largest make up about 1.5% of the sample.

The data were also submitted as part of a second study, on yellow fever vaccine responses in identical twins. That second publication adds: The authors reported that the T cell response to vaccination in identical twins appeared partly convergent and partly personalized. In the study, vaccine-responding T cell clones were precisely tracked in identical twins.

This TCR derives from a woman in her late teens or twenties in good health. The sample comprised PBMCs.

The DNA sequence follows: TGTGCCAGCAGCGGGCAGATTCAGAACACTGAAGCTTTCTTT. Its product reads: CASSGQIQNTEAFF. The chain is made from TRBV9 and TRBJ1-1, with the D gene too uncertain to name. V gives up 3 bases and J gives up 1 base, and the segment between their germline ends measures 10 bases. The CDR3 numbers 14 residues from cysteine through phenylalanine. Only the CDR3 DNA stays, 42 bases, in frame from base 1. The germline V gene encodes CDR1 SGDLS and CDR2 YYNGEE. Full variable domain (CDR3 extended with the reference TRBV9 and TRBJ1-1 proteins): DSGVTQTPKHLITATGQRVTLRCSPRSGDLSVYWYQQSLDQGLQFLIQYYNGEERAKGNILERFSAQQFPDLHSELNLSSLELGDSALYFCASSGQIQNTEAFFGQGTRLTVV.